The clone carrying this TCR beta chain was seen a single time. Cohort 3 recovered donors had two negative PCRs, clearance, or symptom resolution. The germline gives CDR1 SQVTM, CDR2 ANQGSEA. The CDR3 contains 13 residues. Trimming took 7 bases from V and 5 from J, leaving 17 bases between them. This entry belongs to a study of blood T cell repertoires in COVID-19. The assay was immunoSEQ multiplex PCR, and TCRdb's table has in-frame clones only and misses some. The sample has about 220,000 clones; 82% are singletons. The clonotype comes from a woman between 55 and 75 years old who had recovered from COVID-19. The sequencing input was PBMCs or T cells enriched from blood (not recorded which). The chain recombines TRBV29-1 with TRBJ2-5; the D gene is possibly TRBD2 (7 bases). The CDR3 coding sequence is TGCAGCGCGGCTCGGGGGGCGGTGGAGACCCAGTACTTC. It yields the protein CSAARGAVETQYF.